The next 22 T cell receptor beta chains were all read from a single sample in a study of beta chain features in type 1 diabetes. The authors reverse transcribed all of the isolated RNA, so sequencing captured expressed TCRB transcripts. Profiled with immunoSEQ multiplex PCR; TCRdb holds only in-frame clones, not every one. The table records some 250,000 clones, 27% of them present only once. The sequencing sample was made of central memory CD4+ T cells from blood. Receptors were obtained from a man aged 25-45 years in good health.

This clone was picked up a small number of times. This chain links TRBV7-6 with TRBJ1-3; 8 bases fit TRBD1. The CDR3 spans 15 residues. V shed 5 bases, J shed 1 base, and the junction held 4 bases outside the gene matches. CDR1 is SGHVS and CDR2 is FNYEAQ in the germline V gene. The CDR3 DNA reads as TGTGCCAGCAGCATAACAGGGGGATCTGGAAACACCATATATTTT. Residues: CASSITGGSGNTIYF.

J is TRBJ2-7 and V is TRBV27; D call uncertain. CDR3 length equals 11 residues. Trimming took off 4 bases at V and 6 bases at J, with 7 bases between the two ends. CDR1 is MNHEY and CDR2 is SMNVEV in the germline V gene (reference sequence). CDR3 region: CASSSSGEQYF. CDR3 bases: TGTGCCAGCAGTTCGTCCGGCGAGCAGTACTTC.

This clone appeared a few times. This CDR3 is CASSLDIQGARPQHF. CDR3 sequence (DNA): TGTGCCAGCAGCTTAGATATTCAGGGGGCTCGTCCCCAGCATTTT. The V and J genes are TRBV7-2 and TRBJ1-5; TRBD1 agrees at 8 bases. Germline loops: CDR1 SGHTA, CDR2 FQGNSA. The CDR3 covers 15 residues. V shed 1 base and J 10 bases; nucleotides not matched to a gene: 9.

The table lists this clone with many counts. The CDR3 region is CASSFQGQSTANEQFF. CDR3 sequence (DNA): TGTGCCAGCAGCTTCCAAGGACAGTCAACGGCGAATGAGCAGTTCTTC. V and J are TRBV6-6 and TRBJ2-1; TRBD1 might be the D (6 bases). The ends were cut back, 6 bases at V and 7 bases at J, with 22 bases in the middle. The CDR3 has 16 amino acids. Germline V gene lookup returns CDR1 MNHNY and CDR2 SVGAGI (reference sequence).

This clone was counted many times. The CDR3 loop is CASSLNLPGTGSREQYF. The CDR3 bases are TGTGCCAGCAGCTTAAACCTTCCCGGGACAGGCTCCCGGGAGCAGTACTTC. This rearrangement joins TRBV7-9 to TRBJ2-7, with 8 positions matching TRBD1. CDR1 and CDR2 from the germline V gene are SEHNR and FQNEAQ (reference sequence). Losses at the gene ends were 2 bases for V and 7 bases for J; bases not matched to a gene: 16. This CDR3 is built from 17 residues.

A few counts support this clone. CDR3 coding DNA: TGTGCCAGCAGCTTAGGACGCGAGACCCAGTACTTC. This gives the protein CASSLGRETQYF. The chain couples TRBV11-2 to TRBJ2-5; D remains unclear. Trimming left V 1 base short and J 5 bases short, with 5 bases between. Looked up from germline, CDR1 is SGHAT and CDR2 is FQNNGV. CDR3 length: 12 residues.

The rearrangement links TRBV15 to TRBJ2-7; 8 positions agree with TRBD1. Trimming removed 1 base from V and 5 bases from J; junction bases left unmatched: 7. Germline loops: CDR1 LNHNV, CDR2 YYDKDF (reference sequence). CDR3 length: 15 residues. This chain's CDR3 is CATSRVGRGQDEQYF. As DNA, the CDR3 is TGTGCCACCAGCAGAGTTGGTAGGGGACAGGACGAGCAGTACTTC.

A few counts support this clone. The rearrangement uses TRBV18 and TRBJ2-3; 7 bases map to TRBD1. This CDR3 is 13 amino acids long. The germline V gene has CDR1 KGHSH and CDR2 LQKENI. Trimming took 6 bases from V and 3 from J; bases not matched to a gene: 3. CDR3 region: CASSRDRTDTQYF. In DNA, the CDR3 is TGTGCCAGCTCGAGGGACAGAACAGATACGCAGTATTTT.

In its sample, this clone was seen a few times. The rearrangement uses TRBV6-5 and TRBJ2-7; D tentatively fits TRBD1 or TRBD2 (5 bases each). Trimming pared 2 bases from V and 3 bases from J, leaving 17 bases between. The CDR3 totals 16 residues. Looked up from germline, CDR1 is MNHEY and CDR2 is SVGAGI. The CDR3 DNA follows: TGTGCCAGCAGTTACGGAGAGGGTCAGGGTGTCTACGAGCAGTACTTC. This codes for CASSYGEGQGVYEQYF.

The V and J genes are TRBV2 and TRBJ2-1, with D possibly matching TRBD2 (5 bases). Trimming took off 7 bases at V and 0 bases at J, with 13 bases between the two ends. Germline values: CDR1 SNHLY, CDR2 FYNNEI. This CDR3 comprises 15 residues. CDR3 protein: CASTQAVSSYNEQFF. As DNA, the CDR3 is TGTGCCAGCACCCAAGCGGTAAGCTCCTACAATGAGCAGTTCTTC.

This clone was seen a handful of times. The chain recombines TRBV6-5 with TRBJ2-7; 12 bases match TRBD2. CDR3 length: 15 residues. Looked up from germline, CDR1 is MNHEY and CDR2 is SVGAGI. Trimming took 9 bases from V and 6 from J; bases not matched to a gene: 12. The CDR3 DNA reads TGTGCCAGTTCGGAGACTAGCGGGAGTCTGCGCGAGCAGTACTTC. Its translation is CASSETSGSLREQYF.

The table lists this clone with a few counts. The chain combines TRBV30 with TRBJ2-5, with 8 bases aligning to TRBD2. The CDR3 sequence is 14 residues long. Trimming took 3 bases from V and 7 from J; bases not matched to a gene: 10. Germline V gene data show CDR1 as GTSNPN and CDR2 as SVGIG (reference sequence). CDR3 in amino acids: CAWRDPGLGGTQYF. CDR3 DNA: TGTGCCTGGAGAGACCCGGGACTAGGGGGGACCCAGTACTTC. Drawing the rest from reference TRBV30 and TRBJ2-5, the complete variable domain is SQTIHQWPATLVQPVGSPLSLECTVEGTSNPNLYWYRQAAGRGLQLLFYSVGIGQISSEVPQNLSASRPQDRQFILSSKKLLLSDSGFYLCAWRDPGLGGTQYFGPGTRLLVL.

Many counts were recorded for this clone. CDR3 nucleotides: TGTGCCAGCACTAGTAGGCCCGACAGCCCCAACACTGAAGCTTTCTTT. Its translation: CASTSRPDSPNTEAFF. This chain links TRBV2 with TRBJ1-1; D possibly corresponds to TRBD1 (5 bases). The CDR3 runs 16 residues. Trimming took 7 bases from V and 2 from J, leaving 20 bases between them. The germline V gene encodes CDR1 SNHLY and CDR2 FYNNEI.

The chain recombines TRBV7-2 with TRBJ2-4; possibly TRBD1 or TRBD2 for D (5 bases each). This CDR3 has 14 residues. V was clipped by 5 bases and J by 5 bases, with 13 bases between them. CDR1 and CDR2 (germline): SGHTA, FQGNSA. The CDR3 loop reads CASSTTGTQNIQYF. The DNA of the CDR3 is TGTGCCAGCAGCACCACCGGGACCCAAAACATTCAGTACTTC.

The rearrangement joins TRBV7-9 to TRBJ1-2, with D hard to call. Germline assignment: CDR1 SEHNR and CDR2 FQNEAQ (reference sequence). With 2 bases removed from V and 8 bases from J, the gap between germline ends came to 12 bases. This CDR3 has 13 residues. The CDR3 loop is CASSLMGGYGYTF. DNA of the CDR3: TGTGCCAGCAGCTTAATGGGAGGGTACGGCTACACCTTC.

The gene calls are TRBV7-2 and TRBJ2-3; a possible D gene is TRBD1 (6 bases). CDR1 is SGHTA, CDR2 FQGNSA, per germline. The CDR3 totals 15 residues. Trimming cost V 5 bases and J 6 bases, with 18 bases left between them. This CDR3 reads CASSLTLVGGDTQYF. CDR3 bases: TGTGCCAGCAGCCTCACGTTGGTAGGGGGTGATACGCAGTATTTT.

This clone was counted only a few times. The chain joins TRBV30 to TRBJ1-5; 8 positions match TRBD1. The V and J ends lost 2 bases and 1 base, in that order; junction bases with no gene match: 4. This CDR3 spans 15 amino acids. Looked up from germline, CDR1 is GTSNPN and CDR2 is SVGIG (reference sequence). CDR3 sequence (DNA): TGTGCCTGGAGTACCGACAGGGGAAGCAATCAGCCCCAGCATTTT. Translation gives CAWSTDRGSNQPQHF.

This clone occurred a few times. The V and J genes are TRBV11-2 and TRBJ2-3; TRBD2 is a possible D gene (5 bases). CDR1 is SGHAT and CDR2 is FQNNGV in the germline V gene. V was clipped by 4 bases and J by 0 bases, with 8 bases between them. The CDR3 consists of 14 residues. For the CDR3, the DNA is TGTGCCAGCAGCTGGACTGCTAGCACAGATACGCAGTATTTT. This codes for CASSWTASTDTQYF.

This clone has more than one count but fewer than ten. The chain recombines TRBV14 with TRBJ1-2; D is perhaps TRBD1 (5 bases). Germline assignment: CDR1 SGHDN and CDR2 FVKESK. The CDR3 totals 14 residues. The germline V and J ends were trimmed by 1 base and 4 bases, with 10 bases remaining between them. The CDR3 reads CASSQAGQGYGYTF. The DNA for the CDR3 is TGTGCCAGCAGCCAAGCAGGACAAGGCTATGGCTACACCTTC.

This clone was seen more than once but under ten times. The chain combines TRBV30 with TRBJ2-6; possible D gene TRBD2, 5 bases. This CDR3 has 18 amino acids. CDR1 is GTSNPN and CDR2 is SVGIG in the germline V gene (reference sequence). V gave up 2 bases and J gave up 0 bases, with 17 bases separating them. CDR3 coding DNA: TGTGCCTGGAGTAACGTAGCGTACGGGAACTCTGGGGCCAACGTCCTGACTTTC. This codes for CAWSNVAYGNSGANVLTF.

As to this clone: This sample also contains other DNA sequences that code for the same CDR3. CDR3 in DNA: TGCAGTGCTAGATCCGGGAATGAGCAGTTCTTC. Translated: CSARSGNEQFF. This chain uses TRBV20-1 with TRBJ2-1; D uncertain. The CDR3 is made up of 11 amino acids. V dropped 2 bases and J dropped 7 bases, with 6 bases sitting between them. Germline V gene data show CDR1 as DFQATT and CDR2 as SNEGSKA (reference sequence).

This clone has a count of ten or more. J is TRBJ2-5 and V is TRBV15, with TRBD2 as a possible D gene (5 bases). V was trimmed by 0 bases and J by 5 bases, leaving 7 bases between them. From germline, CDR1 is LNHNV and CDR2 YYDKDF (reference sequence). There are 13 residues in the CDR3. CDR3 coding DNA: TGTGCCACCAGCAGAGAAACGGGGGAGACCCAGTACTTC. It yields the protein CATSRETGETQYF.